This TCR beta chain was found in a study of T cell repertoires in cytomegalovirus infection. Study-level findings and limits: CMV carriers having the relevant HLA were flagged by cumulative public TCR beta family frequency.

TCRdb re-analysed the reads in MiXCR, keeping a single row per CDR3 protein. Of around 210,000 distinct CDR3 sequences in the sample, 6% to 8% were seen once. The ends were cut back, 7 bases at V and 1 base at J, with 8 bases in the middle. CDR1 is ENHRY, CDR2 SYGVKD, per germline. This CDR3 has 13 residues. The table lists this clonotype with many counts. Its antigen remains unidentified. The sequencing sample was made of PBMCs. The V gene is TRBV10-3, the J gene TRBJ1-3, with D possibly being TRBD1 (5 bases). The receptor's source is a human donor in good health (CMV status not recorded). Some clones in this sample may be carry-over from other donors' samples. This chain's CDR3 is CAITQASGNTIYF. Written as DNA, the CDR3 is TGTGCCATCACACAGGCATCTGGAAACACCATATATTTT.